The sequence of this TCR beta chain was determined in a study of blood T cell repertoires in COVID-19. Across the study: Italy, Spain and the United States were the sources of the convalescent and acute COVID-19 samples.

As handled by the study authors: Estimation of nucleated cell counts relied on the amplification of reference gene primers. Profiled with immunoSEQ multiplex PCR; TCRdb holds only in-frame clones, not every one. That table gives V, J and clone size, and the DNA gave D and trimming. The data hold a few hundred thousand clones, with about 87% observed a single time. This receptor was identified in a woman in her 70s with active or convalescent COVID-19. The source material was peripheral blood.

CDR3 nucleotides: TGTGCCAGTAGGGGAGACCGGGCGATCTATGGCTACACCTTC. This translates into CASRGDRAIYGYTF. The gene calls are TRBV19 and TRBJ1-2; no reliable D call. The CDR3 extends over 14 amino acids. Per the germline V gene, CDR1 is LNHDA and CDR2 is SQIVND (reference sequence). V was shortened by 6 bases and J by 4 bases, with 15 bases between the two germline ends.